The T cell receptor beta chain described here comes from a study of identical twins. CDR1 is LNHNV, CDR2 YYDKDF, per germline (reference sequence). The CDR3 runs to 14 residues. Trimming stripped 4 bases from V and 1 base from J, with 10 bases between. Notes on the study in general: In beta out-of-frame sequences, the excess sharing between twins was weaker.

With respect to this clonotype: The antigen is not known.

Template switching supplied a universal primer site; unique molecular identifiers were carried on the cDNA. MiXCR was run by TCRdb on the 5' RACE reads, yielding one entry per CDR3 protein. The repertoire holds a few hundred thousand distinct CDR3 sequences, with approximately 17% as singletons. Sequenced: naive T cells sorted from blood. The source is a man aged 45-65 years in good health. The chain employs TRBV15 and TRBJ1-1, with a weak D call TRBD1 (5 bases). CDR3 nucleotides: TGTGCCACCAGCACCAAGACAGCGAACACTGAAGCTTTCTTT. It yields the protein CATSTKTANTEAFF.